The present entry profiles one TCR beta chain with its context. This entry belongs to a study of blood T cell repertoires in COVID-19. In the study overall: The United States, Italy and Spain provided the acute and convalescent COVID-19 samples. PBMCs, B-cell-depleted T cells, or T cells were the source of the cDNA or gDNA that made up the material.

As handled by the study authors: Estimated nucleated cell counts came from reference gene primer amplification. This table comes from immunoSEQ multiplex PCR, and its TCRdb copy is limited to in-frame clones, with some not included. That table furnishes V, J and clone size, whereas the DNA furnished D and trimming. The table has about 120,000 clones, 70% to 90% seen once. CDR1 and CDR2 from the germline V gene are LNHNV and YYDKDF (reference sequence). This CDR3 region has 16 residues. The trim removed 5 bases at V and 7 bases at J, leaving 14 bases unmatched. The TCR originated in a man aged 60 to 75 with acute or convalescent COVID-19. The rearrangement uses TRBV15 and TRBJ2-3, with 8 bases matching TRBD2. The sample was peripheral blood. This CDR3 reads CATSPRSSGAPNTQYF. In DNA, the CDR3 is TGTGCCACCAGCCCCCGGAGTAGCGGGGCTCCGAATACGCAGTATTTT.